This passage covers 11 T cell receptor beta chains from one sample sequenced in a study of T cells in Graves' hyperthyroidism and ophthalmopathy. Regions amplified from RNA transcripts were the TCR beta CDR3 regions. TCR CDR3 underwent first-round RT-PCR with the HTBI primer set. TCRdb processed the multiplex PCR reads anew with MiXCR; each CDR3 protein has one entry. This sample has around 560,000 distinct CDR3 sequences, with 16% found just once. Source material: blood. The receptors stem from a woman in her late teens or twenties with Graves' hyperthyroidism.

This chain uses TRBV6-1 with TRBJ2-1; 8 nucleotides agree with TRBD2. V was clipped by 7 bases and J by 1 base; unmatched bases: 6. This CDR3 contains 15 residues. Germline CDR1 reads MNHNS; CDR2 reads SASEGT. This chain's CDR3 is CASNYQRESYNEQFF. The DNA for the CDR3 is TGTGCCAGCAATTATCAGCGGGAGTCCTACAATGAGCAGTTCTTC.

On this clonotype: As the CDR3 is not closed by the conserved phenylalanine or tryptophan, this likely results from a read error. The chain uses TRBV6-2 or TRBV6-3 and TRBJ2-7; either TRBD1 or TRBD2 may fit D (5 bases each). V lost 7 bases, J lost 3 bases, and 7 bases lay in between. Germline V gives CDR1 MNHEY, CDR2 SVGEGT. This CDR3 spans 11 amino acids. CDR3 sequence: CASTRGYEQYL. DNA for the CDR3: TGTGCCAGCACGAGGGGCTACGAGCAGTACCTC.

In its sample, this clonotype was seen a few times. The chain links TRBV15 to TRBJ2-3; D not certain. V was pared by 0 bases and J by 4 bases, with 8 bases between. Looked up from germline, CDR1 is LNHNV and CDR2 is YYDKDF (reference sequence). The CDR3 spans 14 residues. The CDR3 coding sequence is TGTGCCACCAGCAGAGAATATAGGGCAGATACGCAGTATTTT. Protein product: CATSREYRADTQYF.

This clonotype appeared many times. This chain links TRBV12-3 or TRBV12-4 with TRBJ1-1; D is ambiguous. The V end was cut by 10 bases, the J end by 1 base, with 10 bases between. The CDR3 runs 12 residues. CDR3 in amino acids: CATQRQNTEAFF. CDR3 nucleotides: TGTGCCACCCAACGACAGAACACTGAAGCTTTCTTT.

This clonotype has ten or more counts. The chain couples TRBV12-3 or TRBV12-4 to TRBJ1-1; tentatively, D is TRBD1 (5 bases). The V end lost 6 bases, the J end lost 6 bases, and 20 bases lay between the germline ends. This CDR3 comprises 15 residues. In nucleotides, the CDR3 is TGTGCCAGCAGCCTGGCGCTGGGGGGTCCGGCTGAAGCTTTCTTT. Translation: CASSLALGGPAEAFF.

Remarks on this clonotype: Given a much more abundant clone one base away, this may be a read error. This chain links TRBV2 with TRBJ1-3; a possible D gene is TRBD1 (5 bases). This CDR3 contains 15 residues. CDR1 and CDR2 from the germline V gene are SNHLY and FYNNEI. The CDR3, as DNA: TGTGCCAGCAGTGAAGGTAGCAGGGATCTCAACACCATGTATTTT. The encoded protein is CASSEGSRDLNTMYF.

The V and J genes are TRBV9 and TRBJ2-1; the D gene is possibly TRBD1 (7 bases). CDR1 is SGDLS and CDR2 is YYNGEE in the germline V gene. V dropped 0 bases and J dropped 9 bases, with 16 bases sitting between them. There are 15 residues in the CDR3. In DNA, the CDR3 is TGTGCCAGCAGCGTAGACCCAGGGGGGTATGGTGAGCAGTTCTTC. This gives the protein CASSVDPGGYGEQFF.

This clonotype was picked up a small number of times. J is TRBJ1-4 and V is TRBV24-1; D is unresolved. The CDR3 is 13 residues long. Trimming pared 3 bases from V and 8 bases from J, leaving 9 bases between. Per germline, CDR1 KGHDR and CDR2 SFDVKD. CDR3 in amino acids: CATSDAGLEKLFF. As DNA, the CDR3 is TGTGCCACCAGTGATGCGGGCCTAGAAAAACTGTTTTTT.

The V and J genes are TRBV2 and TRBJ2-1; TRBD1 might be the D (5 bases). Deletions cut 4 bases from V and 7 bases from J, with 14 bases between. This CDR3 is built from 14 residues. CDR1 SNHLY and CDR2 FYNNEI come from the germline V gene. Here the CDR3 reads CASSVGRGKNEQFF. CDR3 DNA: TGTGCCAGCAGTGTCGGAAGGGGCAAAAATGAGCAGTTCTTC.

This clonotype was detected ten times or more. The chain combines TRBV7-9 with TRBJ1-2; no clear D. The CDR3 is 14 amino acids. Trimming took off 1 base at V and 4 bases at J, with 10 bases between the two ends. Germline loops: CDR1 SEHNR, CDR2 FQNEAQ (reference sequence). The CDR3 loop is CASSLGMGAYGYTF. Here the CDR3 DNA reads TGTGCCAGCAGCTTAGGAATGGGCGCCTATGGCTACACCTTC.

Only a few counts were recorded for this clonotype. The V and J genes are TRBV10-2 and TRBJ2-6; a weak D match, TRBD1 (6 bases). This CDR3 has 17 amino acids. Germline assignment: CDR1 WSHSY and CDR2 SAAADI. V lost 7 bases, J lost 0 bases, and 16 bases lay in between. The CDR3, as DNA: TGCGCCAGCACTGAACATGGACAGTCCTCTGGGGCCAACGTCCTGACTTTC. Its translation is CASTEHGQSSGANVLTF.